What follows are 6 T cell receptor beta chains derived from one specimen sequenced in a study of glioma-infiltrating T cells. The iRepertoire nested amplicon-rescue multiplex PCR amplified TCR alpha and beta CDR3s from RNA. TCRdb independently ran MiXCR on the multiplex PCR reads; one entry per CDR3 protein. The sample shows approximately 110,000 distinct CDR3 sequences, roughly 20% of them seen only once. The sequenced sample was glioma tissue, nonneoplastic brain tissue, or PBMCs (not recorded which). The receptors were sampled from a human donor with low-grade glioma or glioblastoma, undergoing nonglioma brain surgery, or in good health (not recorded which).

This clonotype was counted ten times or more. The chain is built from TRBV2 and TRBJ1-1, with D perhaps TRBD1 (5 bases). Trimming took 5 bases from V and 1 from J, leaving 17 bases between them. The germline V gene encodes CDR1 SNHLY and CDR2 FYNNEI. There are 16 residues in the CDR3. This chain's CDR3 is CASSLGHVFGNTEAFF. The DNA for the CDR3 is TGTGCCAGCAGTCTAGGACACGTTTTCGGGAACACTGAAGCTTTCTTT.

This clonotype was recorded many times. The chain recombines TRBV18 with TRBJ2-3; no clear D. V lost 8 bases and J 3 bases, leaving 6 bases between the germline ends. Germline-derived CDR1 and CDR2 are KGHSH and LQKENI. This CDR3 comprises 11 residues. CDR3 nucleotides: TGTGCCAGCCGAAAGACAGATACGCAGTATTTT. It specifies CASRKTDTQYF.

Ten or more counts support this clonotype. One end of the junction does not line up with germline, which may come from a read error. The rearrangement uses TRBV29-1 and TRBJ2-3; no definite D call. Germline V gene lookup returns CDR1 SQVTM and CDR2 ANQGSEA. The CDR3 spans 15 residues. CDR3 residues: CSVEGPPGITDTQYF. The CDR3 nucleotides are TGCAGCGTAGAAGGACCGCCCGGCATAACAGATACGCAGTATTTT.

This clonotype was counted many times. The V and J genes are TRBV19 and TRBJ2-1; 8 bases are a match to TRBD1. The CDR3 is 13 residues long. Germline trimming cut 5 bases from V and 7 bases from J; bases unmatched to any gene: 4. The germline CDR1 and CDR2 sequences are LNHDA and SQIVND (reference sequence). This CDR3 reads CASSSTGENEQFF. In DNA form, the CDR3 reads TGTGCCAGTAGTTCGACAGGGGAAAATGAGCAGTTCTTC. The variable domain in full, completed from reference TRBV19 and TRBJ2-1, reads DGGITQSPKYLFRKEGQNVTLSCEQNLNHDAMYWYRQDPGQGLRLIYYSQIVNDFQKGDIAEGYSVSREKKESFPLTVTSAQKNPTAFYLCASSSTGENEQFFGPGTRLTVL.

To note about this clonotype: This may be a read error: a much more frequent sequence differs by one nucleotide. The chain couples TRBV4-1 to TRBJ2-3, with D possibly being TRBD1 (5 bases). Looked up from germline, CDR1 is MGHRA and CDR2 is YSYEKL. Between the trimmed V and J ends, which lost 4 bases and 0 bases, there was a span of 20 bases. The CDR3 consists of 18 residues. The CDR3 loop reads CASSLQATTDTSTDTQYF. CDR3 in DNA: TGCGCCAGCAGCCTCCAAGCCACGACAGATACTAGCACAGATACGCAGTATTTT.

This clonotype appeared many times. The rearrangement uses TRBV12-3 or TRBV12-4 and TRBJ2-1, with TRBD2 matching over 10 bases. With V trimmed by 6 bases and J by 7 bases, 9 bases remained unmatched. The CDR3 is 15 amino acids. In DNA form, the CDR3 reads TGTGCCAGCAGCCCCGGACTAGCGGAGGGGAATGAGCAGTTCTTC. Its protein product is CASSPGLAEGNEQFF.